This section outlines one TCR beta chain sequence together with its context. What it binds is not known. Using immunoSEQ multiplex PCR, the repertoire was profiled, and TCRdb retains in-frame clones only, with some absent. The sample yields about 360,000 clones, around 70% seen once. These data originate in a study of shared clonotypes between healthy human individuals. Regarding the study as a whole: Sampling involved blood alone; tissue repertoires likely differ. Unshared clonotypes carried lower generation probabilities than those common to all four donors.

Trimming stripped 6 bases from V and 4 bases from J, with 13 bases between. This CDR3 contains 15 residues. Per germline, CDR1 MNHEY and CDR2 SMNVEV (reference sequence). This clonotype was sampled from a man in his thirties or forties in good health. The chain couples TRBV27 to TRBJ2-6; tentative D call: TRBD1 (5 bases). Sequenced material: memory CD4+ T cells sorted from blood. Subset described: CD45RA-negative fraction. CDR3 amino acids: CASRLSGAGANVLTF. The DNA for the CDR3 is TGTGCCAGCAGACTAAGTGGGGCCGGGGCCAACGTCCTGACTTTC.